The rows below give T cell receptor beta chains drawn from one sample of a study of response to subunit inactivated influenza vaccine. TCRdb processed the RT-PCR reads anew with MiXCR; each CDR3 protein has one entry. The table records fewer than 550,000 distinct CDR3 sequences, 25% of them present only once. Sequencing used CD4+ T cells sorted from PBMCs, obtained roughly 5 days after vaccination. The origin of the receptors is a man over 45 who received an inactivated influenza vaccine. Both conserved end residues are part of each CDR3. Each record gives: CDR3 protein, CDR3 DNA, clone size, V gene, D gene, J gene. The D gene is left open where the match is weak. Some rows mark clone size as missing; the rest say once, few, many or name a class of expanded clone.

CASSPGTAKNSPLHF	TGTGCCAGCAGCCCCGGGACAGCTAAGAATTCACCCCTCCACTTT	NA	TRBV7-8	TRBD1	TRBJ1-6
CSASSTNTGELFF	TGCAGTGCTAGTTCAACGAACACCGGGGAGCTGTTTTTT	NA	TRBV20-1	NA	TRBJ2-2
CASSQKGATEAFF	TGTGCCAGCAGCCAAAAGGGGGCCACTGAAGCTTTCTTT	NA	TRBV3-1	TRBD1	TRBJ1-1
CASSLEQGSGNTIYF	TGTGCCAGCAGCTTAGAACAGGGGTCTGGAAACACCATATATTTT	NA	TRBV7-2	TRBD1	TRBJ1-3
CASSLLQPTYNEQFF	TGCGCCAGCAGCTTGCTACAGCCTACCTACAATGAGCAGTTCTTC	NA	TRBV5-1	NA	TRBJ2-1
CASSPSTGNYGYTF	TGTGCCAGCAGTCCCTCGACAGGAAACTATGGCTACACCTTC	few	TRBV12-3/TRBV12-4	NA	TRBJ1-2
CASSLETGLTGELFF	TGTGCCAGCAGCTTGGAGACAGGGCTCACCGGGGAGCTGTTTTTT	NA	TRBV7-3	TRBD1	TRBJ2-2
CASSPPTGGADTQYF	TGTGCCAGCTCACCCCCCACGGGTGGCGCAGATACGCAGTATTTT	NA	TRBV18	NA	TRBJ2-3
CAIMASGAEKTQYF	TGTGCCATCATGGCCAGCGGGGCGGAAAAGACCCAGTACTTC	few	TRBV10-3	TRBD2	TRBJ2-5
CSAPVGLANNEQFF	TGCAGTGCGCCCGTTGGACTAGCGAACAATGAGCAGTTCTTC	NA	TRBV20-1	TRBD2	TRBJ2-1
CASSVNEGPYGYTF	TGTGCCAGCAGCGTTAACGAGGGGCCGTATGGCTACACCTTC	few	TRBV6-1	NA	TRBJ1-2
CASSSGTLNQPQHF	TGTGCCAGCAGCTCCGGGACACTAAATCAGCCCCAGCATTTT	NA	TRBV7-2	NA	TRBJ1-5
CASGTGTEVYEQYF	TGCGCCAGCGGGACCGGGACAGAGGTATACGAGCAGTACTTC	few	TRBV5-1	TRBD1	TRBJ2-7
CASSYSVGELFF	TGTGCCAGCAGTTACAGCGTCGGGGAGCTGTTTTTT	NA	TRBV6-2/TRBV6-3	NA	TRBJ2-2
CASIRGNQPQHF	TGTGCCAGCATCAGGGGTAATCAGCCCCAGCATTTT	NA	TRBV28	NA	TRBJ1-5
CASSTTSGGERAQYF	TGCGCCAGCAGCACCACTAGCGGGGGGGAAAGGGCGCAGTATTTT	NA	TRBV5-1	TRBD2	TRBJ2-3
CSARPLAGGLSETQYF	TGCAGTGCTAGACCGCTAGCGGGAGGGTTGTCAGAGACCCAGTACTTC	few	TRBV20-1	TRBD2	TRBJ2-5
CASSFSGSLNEQFF	TGTGCCAGCAGTTTTAGCGGGAGTTTAAATGAGCAGTTCTTC	few	TRBV12-3/TRBV12-4	TRBD2	TRBJ2-1
CASTWDSNQPQHF	TGTGCCAGCACGTGGGATAGCAATCAGCCCCAGCATTTT	few	TRBV28	NA	TRBJ1-5
CASSSGLAGPSDTQYF	TGCGCCAGCAGCTCAGGACTAGCGGGACCCTCGGATACGCAGTATTTT	few	TRBV5-1	TRBD2	TRBJ2-3
CASSQVPKWADTQYF	TGTGCCAGCAGCCAAGTCCCGAAGTGGGCAGATACGCAGTATTTT	NA	TRBV4-2	NA	TRBJ2-3